The 10 T cell receptor beta chains in this list originate from one sample, sequenced in a study of beta chain features in type 1 diabetes. Study observations and caveats: For Type 1 diabetes patients, all four CD4+ subsets carried TCRB CDR3s that were moderately but significantly shorter.

Expressed TCRB transcripts were sequenced because the entire RNA isolate underwent reverse transcription. Sequenced by immunoSEQ multiplex PCR; TCRdb stores in-frame clones only, minus some. The sample contains around 650,000 clones, over 10% of which appear only once. For these receptors, no antigen is known. The source material was naive CD4+ T cells from blood. The receptors shown here come from a man between 25 and 39 years old with type 1 diabetes.

The V gene is TRBV6-5, the J gene TRBJ2-1; 8 bases are a match to TRBD2. The CDR3 extends over 14 amino acids. CDR1 and CDR2 (germline): MNHEY, SVGAGI. Germline trimming cut 7 bases from V and 5 bases from J; bases unmatched to any gene: 7. This CDR3 is CASTPGGANNEQFF. DNA of the CDR3: TGTGCCAGCACCCCGGGAGGGGCTAACAATGAGCAGTTCTTC.

This clone has just a few counts. The J gene is TRBJ1-3, the V gene TRBV29-1; D call uncertain. Between the trimmed V and J ends, which lost 7 bases and 0 bases, there was a span of 10 bases. Germline values: CDR1 SQVTM, CDR2 ANQGSEA. The CDR3 runs to 13 residues. The CDR3 loop is CSGIPNSGNTIYF. The CDR3, as DNA: TGCAGCGGCATACCCAACTCTGGAAACACCATATATTTT.

J is TRBJ2-7 and V is TRBV25-1; D is unresolved. Trimming stripped 2 bases from V and 3 bases from J, with 20 bases between. CDR3 length equals 17 residues. The germline gives CDR1 MGHDK, CDR2 SYGVNS. CDR3 DNA sequence: TGTGCCAGCAGTGAACGCCCCCCCGGTTCAGTTGTCTACGAGCAGTACTTC. Translation: CASSERPPGSVVYEQYF.

The chain recombines TRBV30 with TRBJ1-2; 12 nucleotides align to TRBD1. The CDR3 spans 16 residues. The ends lost 1 base at V and 6 bases at J; junction bases unmatched: 9. Germline CDR1 GTSNPN, CDR2 SVGIG (reference sequence). The CDR3: CAWSALGTGGEDGYTF. The CDR3 nucleotides are TGTGCCTGGAGTGCCTTAGGGACAGGGGGCGAGGATGGCTACACCTTC.

The chain joins TRBV7-2 to TRBJ2-7, with a possible D match to TRBD1 (6 bases). Between the trimmed V and J ends, which lost 5 bases and 2 bases, there was a span of 13 bases. Germline loops: CDR1 SGHTA, CDR2 FQGNSA. This CDR3 is built from 14 residues. For the CDR3, the DNA is TGTGCCAGCAGCAAGAGGACAGAAACCTACGAGCAGTACTTC. Translated, it gives CASSKRTETYEQYF.

This clone was recorded a few times. The chain links TRBV5-1 to TRBJ1-5; TRBD1 matches at 7 bases. Germline CDR1 is SGHRS and CDR2 is YFSETQ. This CDR3 contains 14 residues. V was clipped by 4 bases and J by 2 bases; unmatched bases: 3. The CDR3 DNA follows: TGCGCCAGCAGCACAGGGGTGGGCAATCAGCCCCAGCATTTT. Translated: CASSTGVGNQPQHF.

This clone was seen a few times. The chain employs TRBV29-1 and TRBJ2-5, with TRBD1 matching 10 bases. Germline assignment: CDR1 SQVTM and CDR2 ANQGSEA. V lost 3 bases and J lost 5; bases outside the gene matches: 6. This CDR3 region has 14 residues. The CDR3 DNA follows: TGCAGCGTTGAGGACAGGGGGGATCAGGAGACCCAGTACTTC. Its protein is CSVEDRGDQETQYF.

This clone was seen only a few times. The rearrangement uses TRBV10-3 and TRBJ1-6; D might be TRBD1 (5 bases). The ends were cut back, 7 bases at V and 6 bases at J, with 7 bases in the middle. CDR1 is ENHRY and CDR2 is SYGVKD in the germline V gene. The length of the CDR3 is 12 residues. The CDR3 is CAIKDSNSPLHF. The CDR3 nucleotides are TGTGCCATCAAAGACAGTAATTCACCCCTCCACTTT.

This clone was observed a handful of times. This chain joins TRBV11-1 and TRBJ1-5, with D possibly being TRBD1 (6 bases). V gave up 4 bases and J gave up 7 bases, with 14 bases separating them. From germline, CDR1 is SGHAT and CDR2 FQDESV (reference sequence). The CDR3 has 14 amino acids. This CDR3 is CASSSSGEGQPQHF. The CDR3 nucleotides are TGTGCCAGCAGCTCCTCAGGGGAAGGACAGCCCCAGCATTTT.

V gene TRBV6-5 combines with J gene TRBJ2-7, with 12 positions matching TRBD2. This CDR3 contains 16 residues. Trimming cost V 2 bases and J 2 bases; bases outside gene matches: 4. The V gene's germline CDR1 is MNHEY and CDR2 SVGAGI. CDR3 amino acids: CASSYRGLAGTYEQYF. CDR3 DNA: TGTGCCAGCAGTTACCGCGGACTAGCGGGGACCTACGAGCAGTACTTC.